This T cell receptor beta chain was documented in a study of T cell repertoires in cytomegalovirus infection. A single record per CDR3 protein comes from TCRdb applying MiXCR to the reads. The table has 560,000 or so distinct CDR3 sequences, approximately 15% seen once. The germline V and J ends were trimmed by 11 bases and 6 bases, with 22 bases remaining between them. There are 14 residues in the CDR3. Only a few counts were recorded for this clonotype. This receptor was obtained from a human donor in good health (CMV status not recorded). Some clones in this sample may be carry-over from other donors' samples. The sequenced sample was CD8+ T cells from PBMCs. The chain uses TRBV23-1 and TRBJ1-1; no reliable D call. TRBV23-1 is sorted into the ORF group, with uncertain function. In DNA form, the CDR3 reads TGCGCCGGAGCTCCGGGCAGACCTGGCCCTGAAGCTTTCTTT. Translation gives CAGAPGRPGPEAFF.